What follows is one T cell receptor beta chain and its context. The data were obtained in a study of blood T cell repertoires in COVID-19. Study overall: Acute and convalescent COVID-19 specimens originated in the United States, Italy and Spain. In each case, the material was cDNA or gDNA derived from T cells, B-cell-depleted T cells, or PBMCs.

Original handling: Nucleated cell number was recorded as an estimate derived from reference gene primer amplification. Clones were read by immunoSEQ multiplex PCR, and TCRdb kept only the in-frame ones, dropping some. V and J calls and clone size are those listed in that table; D and trimming were worked out from the DNA. This sample has 52,000 or so clones; 75% to 80% occur once, and the top ten carry around 20%. The CDR3 runs 13 residues. Germline values: CDR1 MNHEY, CDR2 SMNVEV (reference sequence). The source is a man aged 50-60 years with active or convalescent COVID-19. The chain is built from TRBV27 and TRBJ2-4; the D gene is possibly TRBD2 (6 bases). Sample: peripheral blood. CDR3 amino acids: CASSRGMGNIQYF. For the CDR3, the DNA is TGTGCGAGTAGTCGGGGGATGGGAAACATTCAGTACTTC.